This TCR beta chain stems from a study of cytomegalovirus exposure and HLA in healthy donors. TCRdb keeps only in-frame clones here, not all; method: immunoSEQ multiplex PCR. This sample has some 150,000 clones; about 90% occur once, and the top ten carry about 7.9%. Germline CDR1 LNHDA, CDR2 SQIVND (reference sequence). The CDR3 consists of 15 residues. After removal of 5 bases from V and 0 bases from J, the junction contained 5 bases not matched to a gene. What was sequenced was PBMCs. V and J are TRBV19 and TRBJ1-1; 8 nucleotides line up with TRBD1. This TCR came from a woman between 18 and 29 years old in good health and CMV-seropositive. The CDR3 DNA follows: TGTGCCAGTAGTCGACGGACAGGGATGAACACTGAAGCTTTCTTT. Translating it yields CASSRRTGMNTEAFF.